This passage covers 10 T cell receptor beta chains from one sample sequenced in a study of graft-versus-host responses after intestinal transplantation. Profiled with immunoSEQ multiplex PCR; TCRdb holds only in-frame clones, not every one. The sample yields 40,000 to 55,000 clones, roughly 83% seen once. Their target antigens are unknown. The sample was unstimulated CD4+ T cells sorted from spleen or lymph node cells, taken before transplant. These TCRs come from a human donor who was the organ donor for an intestinal transplant.

The chain has TRBV6-6 and TRBJ2-4, with 8 positions matching TRBD1. The germline V gene has CDR1 MNHNY and CDR2 SVGAGI (reference sequence). J gave up 1 base and V 0 bases, and 2 bases lay outside the gene matches. The CDR3 extends over 16 amino acids. CDR3 sequence reads: CASSYSTGEAKNIQYF. The CDR3 DNA is TGTGCCAGCAGTTACTCGACAGGGGAGGCCAAAAACATTCAGTACTTC.

A few counts support this clone. This chain joins TRBV6-6 and TRBJ1-2, with 10 bases fitting TRBD1. Unmatched junction bases numbered 13, after V lost 5 bases and J lost 7 bases. CDR3 length equals 16 residues. From germline, CDR1 is MNHNY and CDR2 SVGAGI (reference sequence). CDR3 protein: CASSPGTGAQRGGYTF. CDR3 sequence (DNA): TGTGCCAGCAGTCCCGGGACAGGGGCCCAACGGGGTGGCTACACCTTC.

The chain recombines TRBV6-1 with TRBJ2-1; TRBD2 agrees at 11 bases. V was pared by 0 bases and J by 3 bases, with 7 bases of the junction left unmatched. There are 18 residues in the CDR3. Germline V gives CDR1 MNHNS, CDR2 SASEGT. Here the CDR3 DNA reads TGTGCCAGCAGTGAAGCTAGCGGGAGGGCCGATTACTACAATGAGCAGTTCTTC. Amino acid sequence: CASSEASGRADYYNEQFF.

The chain is built from TRBV4-1 and TRBJ2-1, with TRBD2 matching 8 bases. The CDR3 contains 16 residues. Trimming took 3 bases from V and 2 from J; bases not matched to a gene: 6. From germline, CDR1 is MGHRA and CDR2 YSYEKL. CDR3 protein: CASSQDGGVTYNEQFF. Written as DNA, the CDR3 is TGCGCCAGCAGCCAGGACGGGGGGGTCACCTACAATGAGCAGTTCTTC.

This clone was detected a few times. V gene TRBV6-1 combines with J gene TRBJ2-3; 10 nucleotides agree with TRBD2. The CDR3 is 15 amino acids. The J segment lost 4 bases and the V segment lost 6 bases, leaving 7 bases of the junction unmatched. In germline, CDR1 is MNHNS, CDR2 SASEGT. CDR3 bases: TGTGCCAGCAGGGTAGCGGGGGGTGGATCAGATACGCAGTATTTT. Encoded protein: CASRVAGGGSDTQYF.

The rearrangement links TRBV19 to TRBJ1-1; no clear D. The CDR3 length is 14 residues. Trimming took off 5 bases at V and 0 bases at J, with 10 bases between the two ends. Germline V CDR1 and CDR2: LNHDA, SQIVND (reference sequence). CDR3 residues: CASSSTHLNTEAFF. The CDR3 DNA reads as TGTGCCAGTAGTTCCACCCACTTGAACACTGAAGCTTTCTTT.

The chain employs TRBV28 and TRBJ2-3, with TRBD2 identical over 9 bases. This CDR3 region has 17 residues. V gave up 3 bases and J gave up 4 bases; unmatched junction bases: 11. CDR1 is MDHEN and CDR2 is SYDVKM in the germline V gene. Here the CDR3 reads CASSLIRAGGSADTQYF. CDR3 bases: TGTGCCAGCAGTTTGATTCGGGCGGGAGGGTCGGCAGATACGCAGTATTTT.

CDR3 loop: CASVQFPEAFF. CDR3 sequence (DNA): TGTGCCAGTGTCCAGTTTCCTGAAGCTTTCTTT. The gene calls are TRBV6-5 and TRBJ1-1; no firm D call. Germline lookup yields CDR1 MNHEY and CDR2 SVGAGI. This CDR3 contains 11 residues. V lost 9 bases to trimming and J lost 6 bases, with 11 bases between them.

The rearrangement joins TRBV30 to TRBJ1-1, with unresolved D. The CDR3 is made up of 13 amino acids. The germline CDR1 and CDR2 sequences are GTSNPN and SVGIG (reference sequence). V was shortened by 0 bases and J by 1 base, with 6 bases between the two germline ends. This CDR3 reads CAWSVLRNTEAFF. The CDR3 region has the DNA TGTGCCTGGAGTGTTTTAAGGAACACTGAAGCTTTCTTT.

This rearrangement joins TRBV30 to TRBJ2-6; the D call may be TRBD1 or TRBD2 (5 bases each). Germline V lookup: CDR1 GTSNPN, CDR2 SVGIG (reference sequence). The V end lost 2 bases, the J end lost 0 bases, and 17 bases lay between the germline ends. The CDR3 has 18 residues. The CDR3 loop reads CAWSSPGTHFSGANVLTF. For the CDR3, the DNA is TGTGCCTGGAGTTCTCCAGGGACCCACTTCTCTGGGGCCAACGTCCTGACTTTC.